This T cell receptor beta chain emerged from a study of T cell responses to AZD1222 COVID-19 vaccine. Study-wide findings and caveats: Following two doses of AZD1222, Spike-specific TCR breadth and depth rose. Donors, mostly white British, included more females; clonal diversity was possibly underestimated.

The CDR3 totals 14 residues. Between the trimmed V and J ends, which lost 4 bases and 10 bases, there was a span of 15 bases. Germline V gene lookup returns CDR1 SGHKS and CDR2 YYEKEE (reference sequence). Clones were sequenced by immunoSEQ multiplex PCR, and TCRdb holds only the in-frame ones, with some missing. The sample consists of over 85,000 clones, around nine tenths of them appearing once. Worth noting for this clone: What it binds is not known.

The material sequenced was peripheral blood, taken 28 days after the second AZD1222 dose. The sequence derives from an adult who received the AZD1222 COVID-19 vaccine. V usage is TRBV5-5 and J usage is TRBJ1-6, with a possible D match to TRBD1 (5 bases). This chain's CDR3 is CASSTGPIDSPLHF. CDR3 coding DNA: TGTGCCAGCAGCACAGGTCCTATCGACTCACCCCTCCACTTT.